This T cell receptor (beta chain) emerged from a study of blood T cell repertoires in COVID-19. Overall study: Whether acute or convalescent, the COVID-19 samples came from the United States, Italy and Spain. T cells, B-cell-depleted T cells, or PBMCs supplied cDNA or gDNA.

Only in-frame clones appear in the TCRdb table, and some are missing; sequencing was by immunoSEQ multiplex PCR. The sample comprises about 400,000 clones, roughly 86% of which are singletons, and 2.5% to 3.5% rests with the top ten. V lost 1 base and J lost 9, with 13 bases in between. This CDR3 contains 15 residues. Germline CDR1 and CDR2: SGHTA and FQGTGA. The chain joins TRBV7-3 to TRBJ1-6, with D maybe TRBD1 (6 bases). This TCR was sampled from a human donor in a cohort sampled during active COVID-19. Specimen: peripheral blood. The CDR3 spells CASSLRGGGSSPLHF. The CDR3 DNA is TGTGCCAGCAGCTTAAGAGGGGGAGGGAGTTCACCCCTCCACTTT.